This T cell receptor (beta chain) was profiled in a study of Ad26.COV2.S vaccination and SARS-CoV-2 variants. With 8 bases clipped from V and 3 bases from J, the junction kept 9 bases outside the gene matches. The CDR3 runs 15 residues. Germline V gene sequence: CDR1 ENHRY, CDR2 SYGVKD. Study-wide findings and caveats: Analyses that measured TCR breadth and depth may have underestimated total T cell responses.

About this clone: Its target is not known.

Indicated treatment: some 20 received Ad26.COV2.S at low or high dose, single or two shots; 5 received placebo; per-sample allocation not given. The samples date from day 63 after the first vaccine or placebo injection. Sequenced by immunoSEQ multiplex PCR; TCRdb stores in-frame clones only, minus some. Counted here are about 410,000 clones, roughly nine tenths occurring once; the ten biggest clones make up 3% to 4.5%. The clonotype comes from a person between 18 and 59 years old who received the Ad26.COV2.S COVID-19 vaccine or a placebo. The sequenced sample was peripheral blood, obtained in a trial of Ad26.COV2.S vaccine versus placebo. The gene calls are TRBV10-3 and TRBJ2-3, with 9 bases matching TRBD1. The CDR3 nucleotides read TGTGCCATCTCCTGGACAGGGGAGGTGACAGATACGCAGTATTTT. It is translated as CAISWTGEVTDTQYF.